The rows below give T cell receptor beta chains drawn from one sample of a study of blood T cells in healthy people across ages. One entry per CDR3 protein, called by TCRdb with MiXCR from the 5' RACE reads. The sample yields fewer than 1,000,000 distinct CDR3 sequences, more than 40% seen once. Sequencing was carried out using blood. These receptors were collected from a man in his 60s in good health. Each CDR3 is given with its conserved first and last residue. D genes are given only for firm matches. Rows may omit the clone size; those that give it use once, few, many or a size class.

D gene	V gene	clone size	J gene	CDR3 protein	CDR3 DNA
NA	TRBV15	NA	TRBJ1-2	CATSRAPPARDGYTF	TGTGCCACCAGCAGAGCTCCACCGGCGAGGGATGGCTACACCTTC
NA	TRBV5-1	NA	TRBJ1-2	CASNLAGRTNYGYTF	TGCGCCAGCAACTTGGCGGGCAGAACCAACTATGGCTACACCTTC
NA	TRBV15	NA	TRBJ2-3	CATSSREGVQGGTDTQYF	TGTGCCACCAGCAGCAGAGAGGGGGTGCAGGGAGGCACAGATACGCAGTATTTT
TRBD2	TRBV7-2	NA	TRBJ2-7	CASSPRGGRVLEQYF	TGTGCCAGCTCCCCCCGGGGCGGGAGGGTCCTGGAGCAGTACTTC
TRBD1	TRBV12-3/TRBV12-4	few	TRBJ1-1	CASSHTGQGNTEAFF	TGTGCCAGCAGTCACACTGGACAGGGGAACACTGAAGCTTTCTTT
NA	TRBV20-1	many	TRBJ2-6	CSASLIFGSSGANVLTF	TGCAGTGCTAGTCTTATCTTCGGGAGCTCTGGGGCCAACGTCCTGACTTTC
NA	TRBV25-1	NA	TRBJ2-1	CASRPSLGGPAGEQFF	TGTGCCAGCAGACCTTCGCTTGGGGGGCCAGCTGGTGAGCAGTTCTTC
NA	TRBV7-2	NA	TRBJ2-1	CASSLRDVYNEQFF	TGTGCCAGCAGCTTGAGGGACGTATACAATGAGCAGTTCTTC
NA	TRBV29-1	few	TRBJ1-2	CSVRPGTGSLYGYTF	TGCAGCGTCCGCCCCGGGACTGGAAGCCTCTATGGCTACACCTTC
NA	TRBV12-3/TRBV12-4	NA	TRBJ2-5	CASNPDFSEGTQYF	TGTGCCAGCAATCCGGACTTTTCCGAGGGGACCCAGTACTTC
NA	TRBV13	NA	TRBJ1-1	CVSSRGSNTEAFF	TGTGTCAGCAGCAGAGGGTCGAACACTGAAGCTTTCTTT
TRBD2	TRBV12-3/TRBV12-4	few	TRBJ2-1	CASSLASGGASEQFF	TGTGCCAGCAGTTTAGCAAGCGGGGGGGCCAGTGAGCAGTTCTTC
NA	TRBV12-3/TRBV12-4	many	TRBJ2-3	CASSLTDTQYF	TGTGCCAGCAGCCTCACAGATACGCAGTATTTT